This record covers a single T cell receptor (beta chain). The CDR3 has 16 amino acids. Trimming cost V 1 base and J 5 bases, with 19 bases left between them. CDR1 is SGHRS, CDR2 YFSETQ, per germline. Measured with immunoSEQ multiplex PCR; TCRdb has only the in-frame clones, and not every one. Of more than 55,000 clones listed, around 90% are singletons. The source of the sample is a study of OX40 agonist ivuxolimab in advanced cancers. About the research overall: Every 2 weeks, patients received ivuxolimab intravenously, dosed at 0.01 to 10 mg/kg.

This receptor was taken from an adult with an advanced solid tumor such as melanoma, head and neck, liver or kidney cancer. The V gene is TRBV5-1, the J gene TRBJ2-7; D remains unclear. The sample was CD4+ or CD8+ T cells sorted from blood, taken in a trial of the OX40 agonist ivuxolimab. The CDR3 here is CASSLSGDHYVDEQYF. As DNA, the CDR3 is TGCGCCAGCAGCTTGAGTGGCGATCACTACGTTGACGAGCAGTACTTC.